One sample yielded the 18 T cell receptor beta chains listed below, sequenced in a study of high-grade serous ovarian cancer treatment subgroups. Tumor samples were taken before definitive surgery or chemotherapy. The repertoire was sequenced with immunoSEQ multiplex PCR; TCRdb's copy has only in-frame clones and lacks some. The table records several thousand clones, over 75% of them present only once. Specimen: tumor tissue. The receptors stem from a human donor with high-grade serous ovarian cancer.

The rearrangement links TRBV19 to TRBJ1-5, with 9 bases aligning to TRBD1. The length of the CDR3 is 15 residues. The V segment lost 7 bases and the J segment 0 bases; nucleotides outside the gene matches: 4. Germline V CDR1 and CDR2: LNHDA, SQIVND (reference sequence). CDR3 loop: CASTPGQGSNQPQHF. In nucleotides, the CDR3 is TGTGCCAGTACCCCGGGACAGGGTAGCAATCAGCCCCAGCATTTT.

V and J are TRBV7-9 and TRBJ2-3, with D perhaps given as TRBD1 or TRBD2 (7 bases each). Germline V lookup: CDR1 SEHNR, CDR2 FQNEAQ (reference sequence). The CDR3 is made up of 16 amino acids. Trimming left V 6 bases short and J 2 bases short, with 18 bases between. CDR3 DNA sequence: TGTGCCAGCAGTCCAGGGGGGGGGCTCCCCACAGATACGCAGTATTTT. Protein sequence: CASSPGGGLPTDTQYF.

This clone was observed a handful of times. The rearrangement links TRBV10-2 to TRBJ1-5; D is undetermined. CDR3 length: 13 amino acids. Trimming cost V 4 bases and J 4 bases, with 8 bases left between them. Germline values: CDR1 WSHSY, CDR2 SAAADI. CDR3 sequence reads: CASSASSNQPQHF. Written as DNA, the CDR3 is TGCGCCAGCAGTGCGTCTAGTAATCAGCCCCAGCATTTT.

DNA for the CDR3: TGTGCCAGCAGCTACGGGACTAGTATAGAGACCCAGTACTTC. This gives the protein CASSYGTSIETQYF. This rearrangement joins TRBV5-6 to TRBJ2-5, with TRBD2 matching 8 bases. CDR1 and CDR2 from the germline V gene are SGHDT and YYEEEE. The trim removed 3 bases at V and 4 bases at J, leaving 5 bases unmatched. The CDR3 extends over 14 amino acids.

The chain uses TRBV5-1 and TRBJ1-6, with D possibly matching TRBD1 (6 bases). The CDR3 is made up of 15 amino acids. V was pared by 5 bases and J by 10 bases, with 19 bases between. Germline assignment: CDR1 SGHRS and CDR2 YFSETQ. This chain's CDR3 is CASSPGGTFYSPLHF. The CDR3 DNA sequence: TGCGCCAGCAGTCCGGGCGGGACATTCTACTCACCCCTCCACTTT.

The CDR3 sequence is CASSPGLAGGTDTQYF. CDR3 coding DNA: TGTGCCAGCAGTCCCGGACTAGCGGGGGGCACAGATACGCAGTATTTT. The rearrangement links TRBV7-7 to TRBJ2-3; 13 positions agree with TRBD2. Germline V gene lookup returns CDR1 SSHAT and CDR2 FNYEAQ (reference sequence). This CDR3 is 16 amino acids long. The junction had 4 bases not matched to a gene; V was cut back by 6 bases and J by 1 base.

The chain joins TRBV10-3 to TRBJ1-2; D unclear. The ends were cut back, 0 bases at V and 0 bases at J, with 5 bases in the middle. The CDR3 extends over 14 amino acids. The V gene's germline CDR1 is ENHRY and CDR2 SYGVKD. Here the CDR3 DNA reads TGTGCCATCAGTGAGTCCGCCGCTAACTATGGCTACACCTTC. It is translated as CAISESAANYGYTF.

V usage is TRBV5-1 and J usage is TRBJ1-5; D uncertain. The CDR3 is 13 amino acids. V was clipped by 0 bases and J by 5 bases, with 6 bases between them. The germline V gene has CDR1 SGHRS and CDR2 YFSETQ. For the CDR3, the DNA is TGCGCCAGCAGCTTGGCCCAAGATCAGCCCCAGCATTTT. This gives the protein CASSLAQDQPQHF.

The chain couples TRBV11-2 to TRBJ2-4, with no clear D. Germline V gene lookup returns CDR1 SGHAT and CDR2 FQNNGV. This CDR3 is built from 14 residues. The V end was cut by 5 bases, the J end by 2 bases, with 10 bases between. The CDR3 sequence: CASSSLRTKNIQYF. The DNA for the CDR3 is TGTGCCAGCAGCAGTCTTAGGACCAAAAACATTCAGTACTTC.

The chain is built from TRBV5-5 and TRBJ2-3, with a possible D match to TRBD1 (5 bases). CDR3 length equals 15 residues. CDR1 SGHKS and CDR2 YYEKEE come from the germline V gene (reference sequence). Trimming removed 4 bases from V and 4 bases from J, with 16 bases in between. This CDR3 reads CASSVWGPAADTQYF. In DNA form, the CDR3 reads TGTGCCAGCAGCGTATGGGGCCCTGCGGCAGATACGCAGTATTTT.

This clone has more than one count but fewer than ten. As DNA, the CDR3 is TGTGCCAGCAGTGAAGCCCCTATACCCCAGCATTTT. Protein: CASSEAPIPQHF. This rearrangement joins TRBV2 to TRBJ1-5; no reliable D call. CDR3 length equals 12 residues. Trimming took 0 bases from V and 10 from J, leaving 7 bases between them. CDR1 and CDR2 (germline): SNHLY, FYNNEI.

The chain is built from TRBV23-1 and TRBJ1-1, with no clear D. TRBV23-1 is an ORF, with its function uncertain. V lost 3 bases, J lost 1 base, and 12 bases lay in between. The CDR3 runs to 15 residues. Here the CDR3 DNA reads TGCGCCAGCAGTCATAGGCAGCCACCGAACACTGAAGCTTTCTTT. Encoded protein: CASSHRQPPNTEAFF.

This chain joins TRBV7-2 and TRBJ1-1; maybe TRBD1 (5 bases). Trimming shortened V by 5 bases and J by 10 bases, and 23 bases separated the two germline ends. This CDR3 spans 15 amino acids. Germline assignment: CDR1 SGHTA and CDR2 FQGNSA. CDR3 region: CASSPPGRGISGAFF. CDR3 DNA sequence: TGTGCCAGCAGCCCCCCCGGGCGGGGGATCTCTGGAGCTTTCTTT.

The rearrangement links TRBV6-6 to TRBJ1-1; 8 nucleotides line up with TRBD1. The germline gives CDR1 MNHNY, CDR2 SVGAGI (reference sequence). This CDR3 has 13 amino acids. Trimming took 6 bases from V and 4 from J; bases not matched to a gene: 4. CDR3 DNA: TGTGCCAGCAGGCCTACAGGGGGCACTGAAGCTTTCTTT. Protein product: CASRPTGGTEAFF.

The chain uses TRBV14 and TRBJ2-4; D possibly corresponds to TRBD2 (5 bases). V shed 5 bases and J shed 0 bases, with 14 bases lying between them. The CDR3 sequence is 16 residues long. CDR1 is SGHDN, CDR2 FVKESK, per germline. CDR3 region: CASSSTGGLAKNIQYF. The CDR3 bases are TGTGCCAGCAGCTCTACCGGAGGCCTAGCCAAAAACATTCAGTACTTC.

The chain joins TRBV7-2 to TRBJ1-6; D possibly corresponds to TRBD1 (5 bases). V was trimmed by 3 bases and J by 7 bases, leaving 10 bases between them. The CDR3 is 14 residues long. The germline gives CDR1 SGHTA, CDR2 FQGNSA. For the CDR3, the DNA is TGTGCCAGCAGCTTTAGACAGCCCAATTCACCCCTCCACTTT. It translates to CASSFRQPNSPLHF.

The V gene is TRBV7-8, the J gene TRBJ1-1; maybe TRBD1 (6 bases). The CDR3 is 16 amino acids. V was cut by 3 bases and J by 4 bases, with 18 bases left in between. Germline V gene data show CDR1 as SGHVS and CDR2 as FQNEAQ. CDR3 sequence reads: CASSFGGALIATEAFF. CDR3 coding DNA: TGTGCCAGCAGCTTTGGGGGGGCGCTTATTGCCACTGAAGCTTTCTTT.

The genes are TRBV11-3 and TRBJ1-1; D is ambiguous. CDR3 size: 13 residues. V lost 0 bases and J 1 base, leaving 3 bases between the germline ends. The V gene's germline CDR1 is SGHNT and CDR2 YENEEA. CDR3 protein: CASSLEGNTEAFF. CDR3 DNA: TGTGCCAGCAGCTTAGAAGGGAACACTGAAGCTTTCTTT.